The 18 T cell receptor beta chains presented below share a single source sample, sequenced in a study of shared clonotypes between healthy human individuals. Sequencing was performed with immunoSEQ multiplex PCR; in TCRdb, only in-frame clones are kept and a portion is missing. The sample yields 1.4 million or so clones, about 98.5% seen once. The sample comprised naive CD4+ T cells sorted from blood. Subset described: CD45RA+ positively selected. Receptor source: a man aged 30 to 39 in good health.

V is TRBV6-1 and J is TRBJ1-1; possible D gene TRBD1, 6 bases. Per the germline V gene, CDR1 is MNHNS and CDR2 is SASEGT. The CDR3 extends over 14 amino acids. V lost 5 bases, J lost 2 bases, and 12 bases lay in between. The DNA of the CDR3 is TGTGCCAGCAGTCCTCAGGGGAAAAACACTGAAGCTTTCTTT. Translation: CASSPQGKNTEAFF.

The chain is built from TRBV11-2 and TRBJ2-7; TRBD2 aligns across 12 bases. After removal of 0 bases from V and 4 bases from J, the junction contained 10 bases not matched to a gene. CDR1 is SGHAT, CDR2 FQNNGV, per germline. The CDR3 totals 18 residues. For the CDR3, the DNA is TGTGCCAGCAGCTTAGATCGGCTAGCGGGAGGGCTCTTTTACGAGCAGTACTTC. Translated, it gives CASSLDRLAGGLFYEQYF.

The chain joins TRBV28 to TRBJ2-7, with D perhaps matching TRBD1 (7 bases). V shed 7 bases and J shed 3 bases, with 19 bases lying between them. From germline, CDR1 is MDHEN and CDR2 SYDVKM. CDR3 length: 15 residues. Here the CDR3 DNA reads TGTGCCAGCAAGTTTCAGGGGGACTTCAGCTACGAGCAGTACTTC. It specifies CASKFQGDFSYEQYF.

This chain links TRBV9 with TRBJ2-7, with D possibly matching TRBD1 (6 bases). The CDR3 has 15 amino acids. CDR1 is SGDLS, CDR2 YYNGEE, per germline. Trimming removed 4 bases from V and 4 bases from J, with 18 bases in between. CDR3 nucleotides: TGTGCCAGCAGCCCCCGGGACATGACTGTTTACGAGCAGTACTTC. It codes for CASSPRDMTVYEQYF.

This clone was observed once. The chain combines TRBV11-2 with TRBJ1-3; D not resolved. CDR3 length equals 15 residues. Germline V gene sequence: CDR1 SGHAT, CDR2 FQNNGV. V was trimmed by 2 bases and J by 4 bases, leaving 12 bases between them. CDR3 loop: CASSLLGTAGNTIYF. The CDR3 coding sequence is TGTGCCAGCAGCTTACTGGGTACGGCCGGAAACACCATATATTTT.

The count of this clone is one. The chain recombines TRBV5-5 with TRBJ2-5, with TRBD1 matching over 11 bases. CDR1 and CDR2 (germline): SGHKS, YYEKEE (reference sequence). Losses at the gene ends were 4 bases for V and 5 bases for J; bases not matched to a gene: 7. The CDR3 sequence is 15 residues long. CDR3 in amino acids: CASSGGTGGRETQYF. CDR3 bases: TGTGCCAGCAGCGGCGGGACAGGGGGTCGGGAGACCCAGTACTTC.

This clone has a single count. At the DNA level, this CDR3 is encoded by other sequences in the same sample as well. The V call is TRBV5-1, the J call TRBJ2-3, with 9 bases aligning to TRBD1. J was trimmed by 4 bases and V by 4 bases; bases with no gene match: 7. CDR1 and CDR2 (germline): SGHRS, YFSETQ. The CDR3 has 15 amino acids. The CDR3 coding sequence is TGCGCCAGCAGCCCCACAGGGGGCAGTTCAGATACGCAGTATTTT. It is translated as CASSPTGGSSDTQYF.

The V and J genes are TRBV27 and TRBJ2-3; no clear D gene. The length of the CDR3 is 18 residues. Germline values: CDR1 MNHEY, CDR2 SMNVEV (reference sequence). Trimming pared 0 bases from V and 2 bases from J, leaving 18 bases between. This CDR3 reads CASSLSIGQRAFTDTQYF. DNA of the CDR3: TGTGCCAGCAGTTTATCAATTGGCCAAAGGGCTTTCACAGATACGCAGTATTTT.

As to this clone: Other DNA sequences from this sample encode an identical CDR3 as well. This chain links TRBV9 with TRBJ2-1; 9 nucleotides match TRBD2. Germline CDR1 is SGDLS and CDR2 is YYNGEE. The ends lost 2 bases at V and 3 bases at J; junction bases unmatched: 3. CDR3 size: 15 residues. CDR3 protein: CASSVRLADYNEQFF. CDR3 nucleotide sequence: TGTGCCAGCAGCGTCAGACTAGCGGACTACAATGAGCAGTTCTTC.

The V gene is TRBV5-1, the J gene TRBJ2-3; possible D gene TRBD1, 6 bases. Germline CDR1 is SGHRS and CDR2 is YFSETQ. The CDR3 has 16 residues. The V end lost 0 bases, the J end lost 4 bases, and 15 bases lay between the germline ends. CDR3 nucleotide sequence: TGCGCCAGCAGCTTGGCCGGGGCAGGGGCCCCAGATACGCAGTATTTT. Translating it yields CASSLAGAGAPDTQYF.

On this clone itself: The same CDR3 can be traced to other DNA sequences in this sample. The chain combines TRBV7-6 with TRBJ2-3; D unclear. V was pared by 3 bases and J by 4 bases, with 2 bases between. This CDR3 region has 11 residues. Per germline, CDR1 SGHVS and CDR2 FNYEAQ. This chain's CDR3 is CASSLADTQYF. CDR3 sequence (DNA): TGTGCCAGCAGCTTGGCAGATACGCAGTATTTT. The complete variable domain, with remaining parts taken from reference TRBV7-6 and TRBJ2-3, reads GAGVSQSPRYKVTKRGQDVALRCDPISGHVSLYWYRQALGQGPEFLTYFNYEAQQDKSGLPNDRFSAERPEGSISTLTIQRTEQRDSAMYRCASSLADTQYFGPGTRLTVL.

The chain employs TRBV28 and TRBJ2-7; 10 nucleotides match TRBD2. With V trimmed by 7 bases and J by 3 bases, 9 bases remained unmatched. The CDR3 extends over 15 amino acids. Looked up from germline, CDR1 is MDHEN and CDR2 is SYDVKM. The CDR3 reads CASKFSGRSGYEQYF. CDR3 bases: TGTGCCAGCAAGTTTAGCGGGAGGTCCGGCTACGAGCAGTACTTC.

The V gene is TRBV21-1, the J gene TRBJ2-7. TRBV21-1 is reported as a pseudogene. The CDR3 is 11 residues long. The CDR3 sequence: CASSKCYEQYF. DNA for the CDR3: TGTGCCAGCAGCAAGTGTTACGAGCAGTACTTC.

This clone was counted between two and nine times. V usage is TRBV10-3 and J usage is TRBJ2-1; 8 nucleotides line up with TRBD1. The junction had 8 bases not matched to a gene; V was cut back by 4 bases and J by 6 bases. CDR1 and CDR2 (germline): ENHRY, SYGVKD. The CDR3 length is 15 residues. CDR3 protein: CAISVGQGISNEQFF. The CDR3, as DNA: TGTGCCATCAGTGTCGGACAGGGAATTTCCAATGAGCAGTTCTTC.

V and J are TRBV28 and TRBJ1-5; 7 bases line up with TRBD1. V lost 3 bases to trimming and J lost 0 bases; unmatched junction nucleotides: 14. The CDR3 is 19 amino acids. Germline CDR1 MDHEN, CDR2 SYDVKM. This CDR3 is CASSFKIQGGSYSNQPQHF. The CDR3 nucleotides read TGTGCCAGCAGTTTTAAGATTCAGGGGGGCTCTTATAGCAATCAGCCCCAGCATTTT.

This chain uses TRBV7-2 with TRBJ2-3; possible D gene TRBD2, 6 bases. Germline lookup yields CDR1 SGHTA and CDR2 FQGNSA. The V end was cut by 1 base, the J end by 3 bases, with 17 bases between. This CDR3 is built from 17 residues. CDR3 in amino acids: CASSLDGGDAGTDTQYF. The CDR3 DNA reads TGTGCCAGCAGCTTAGACGGAGGGGATGCGGGGACAGATACGCAGTATTTT.

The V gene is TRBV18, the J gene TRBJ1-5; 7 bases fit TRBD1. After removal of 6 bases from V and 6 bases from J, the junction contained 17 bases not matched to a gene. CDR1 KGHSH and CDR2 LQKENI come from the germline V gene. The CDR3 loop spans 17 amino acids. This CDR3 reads CASSPGPRGAAGQPQHF. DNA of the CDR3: TGTGCCAGCTCCCCCGGCCCCAGGGGGGCGGCGGGTCAGCCCCAGCATTTT.

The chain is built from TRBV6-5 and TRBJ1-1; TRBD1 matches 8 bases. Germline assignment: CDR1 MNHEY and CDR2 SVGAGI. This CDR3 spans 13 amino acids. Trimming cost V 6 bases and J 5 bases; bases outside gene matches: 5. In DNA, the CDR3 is TGTGCCAGCAGCAGGGGGCTGCGTACTGAAGCTTTCTTT. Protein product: CASSRGLRTEAFF.